The rows below give T cell receptor beta chains drawn from one sample of a study of cytomegalovirus exposure and HLA in healthy donors. The method was immunoSEQ multiplex PCR; TCRdb's version includes in-frame clones alone and lacks a portion of them. The sample comprises roughly 200,000 clones, 75% to 90% of which are singletons, and less than 3% rests with the top ten. The sequenced material came from PBMCs. The source is a woman aged 40-49 years in good health and CMV-seronegative. The CDR3 runs from the conserved cysteine through the conserved F or W. D genes are given only for firm matches. Clone size, where shown, is once, few, many, or a class for clones that have expanded.

>TRBD1|TRBV6-1|TRBJ1-2|few
CASSEAWDSGGYTF
TGTGCCAGCAGTGAAGCCTGGGACAGCGGGGGCTACACCTTC
>NA|TRBV6-6|TRBJ2-7|once
CASSYFPGSSYEQYF
TGTGCCAGCAGTTACTTCCCCGGGAGCTCCTACGAGCAGTACTTC
>TRBD2|TRBV7-9|TRBJ2-1|NA
CASSLVAGDDNEQFF
TGTGCCAGCAGCTTAGTAGCGGGAGACGACAATGAGCAGTTCTTC
>TRBD1|TRBV6-5|TRBJ1-1|NA
CASTVLDRDTEAFF
TGTGCCAGCACCGTACTGGACAGGGATACTGAAGCTTTCTTT
>TRBD2|TRBV27|TRBJ2-1|NA
CASSLSWGGEQFF
TGTGCCAGCAGTTTATCGTGGGGGGGTGAGCAGTTCTTC
>NA|TRBV6-5|TRBJ1-1|NA
CASSGPTRAEAFF
TGTGCCAGCAGCGGCCCCACGAGGGCTGAAGCTTTCTTT
>TRBD1|TRBV7-2|TRBJ2-7|NA
CASSRNRGPYEQYF
TGTGCCAGCAGCCGAAACAGGGGTCCCTACGAGCAGTACTTC
>TRBD1|TRBV2|TRBJ2-7|NA
CAVPGQGYEQYF
TGTGCCGTTCCGGGACAGGGCTACGAGCAGTACTTC
>NA|TRBV1|TRBJ1-4|NA
CTSSQVTSIRDRLNEELFF
TGCACCAGCAGCCAAGTAACGAGTATAAGGGACAGACTTAATGAAGAACTGTTTTTT
>TRBD1|TRBV28|TRBJ1-4|NA
CASSTGGELFF
TGTGCCAGCAGTACAGGGGGGGAACTGTTTTTT
>NA|TRBV28|TRBJ1-1|NA
CASSSLTSHTEAFF
TGTGCCAGCAGTTCTCTGACAAGCCACACTGAAGCTTTCTTT
>TRBD1|TRBV7-9|TRBJ1-2|NA
CSSSLGQAGNTF
TGTTCCAGCAGCTTAGGACAGGCCGGGAACACCTTC
>TRBD1|TRBV5-1|TRBJ2-5|NA
CASSLARGQGETQYF
TGCGCCAGCAGCTTGGCCAGGGGGCAGGGAGAGACCCAGTACTTC
>TRBD1|TRBV27|TRBJ2-7|NA
CARNRQGRGEQYF
TGTGCCAGAAACCGACAGGGAAGGGGCGAGCAGTACTTC
>NA|TRBV6-5|TRBJ2-2|NA
CASSYSRVLAGELFF
TGTGCCAGCAGTTACTCTCGGGTATTGGCCGGGGAGCTGTTTTTT
>NA|TRBV6-1|TRBJ2-7|few
CASSQDSSYEQYF
TGTGCCAGCAGTCAGGACAGCTCCTACGAGCAGTACTTC
>NA|TRBV5-5|TRBJ2-3|once
CASSLEYRGTDTQYF
TGTGCCAGCAGCTTGGAGTATCGAGGCACAGATACGCAGTATTTT
>NA|TRBV30|TRBJ2-1|NA
CAWSVTGRNEQFF
TGTGCCTGGAGTGTAACAGGGCGCAATGAGCAGTTCTTC
>TRBD1|TRBV27|TRBJ1-6|NA
CASSLGPGGWNSPLHF
TGTGCCAGCAGTTTAGGACCAGGGGGATGGAATTCACCCCTCCACTTT
>NA|TRBV18|TRBJ1-1|NA
CASSPLIRGGGMNTEAFF
TGTGCCAGCTCACCACTTATAAGGGGTGGTGGAATGAACACTGAAGCTTTCTTT
>NA|TRBV6-1|TRBJ1-3|NA
CASHSLSGNTIYF
TGTGCCAGCCACTCCCTCTCTGGAAACACCATATATTTT
>TRBD1|TRBV27|TRBJ2-5|NA
CASIDRGRETQYF
TGTGCCAGCATAGACAGGGGGCGAGAGACCCAGTACTTC
>NA|TRBV19|TRBJ2-7|NA
CASSIARAYEQYF
TGTGCCAGTAGTATAGCCAGGGCCTACGAGCAGTACTTC
>NA|TRBV9|TRBJ1-1|NA
CASNLNPGGQLNTEAFF
TGTGCCAGCAACCTCAACCCCGGGGGGCAGTTGAACACTGAAGCTTTCTTT
>NA|TRBV5-4|TRBJ2-5|NA
CASSPGGGSLNYQETQYF
TGTGCCAGCAGCCCTGGGGGGGGCTCGCTGAATTACCAAGAGACCCAGTACTTC
>TRBD1|TRBV7-9|TRBJ2-7|NA
CASSSTGSEQYF
TGTGCCAGCAGCTCGACAGGGAGCGAGCAGTACTTC
>NA|TRBV2|TRBJ1-2|few
CASSEGQKYYGYTF
TGTGCCAGCAGTGAAGGCCAGAAGTACTATGGCTACACCTTC
>NA|TRBV7-9|TRBJ1-6|NA
CSSSSQGVFSPLHF
TGTTCCAGCAGCTCACAGGGAGTTTTTTCACCCCTCCACTTT
>NA|TRBV6-1|TRBJ1-1|NA
CASSEGTVGRAFF
TGTGCCAGCAGTGAAGGGACAGTAGGTAGAGCTTTCTTT
>NA|TRBV7-9|TRBJ1-2|NA
CASSFKTGSYSPKNYGYTF
TGTGCCAGCAGCTTCAAGACCGGGTCATACTCCCCAAAAAACTATGGCTACACCTTC
>TRBD2|TRBV4-1|TRBJ2-1|NA
CASSPREDGGEQFF
TGCGCCAGCAGCCCCCGGGAGGACGGGGGTGAGCAGTTCTTC
>TRBD1|TRBV9|TRBJ1-1|NA
CASSHPSGTVYMNTEAFF
TGTGCCAGCAGCCACCCTTCCGGGACAGTATACATGAACACTGAAGCTTTCTTT
>TRBD2|TRBV11-2|TRBJ2-7|few
CASSRAMGGVGYEQYF
TGTGCCAGCAGCCGAGCTATGGGGGGGGTAGGGTACGAGCAGTACTTC
>TRBD2|TRBV19|TRBJ2-1|NA
CASSIVLLGGGPNEQFF
TGTGCCAGTAGTATAGTTCTCCTTGGGGGAGGGCCCAATGAGCAGTTCTTC
>NA|TRBV30|TRBJ1-5|NA
CAWSGGDPSNQPQHF
TGTGCCTGGAGTGGGGGGGACCCTAGCAATCAGCCCCAGCATTTT
>NA|TRBV27|TRBJ2-7|once
CASSRVISYEQYF
TGTGCCAGCAGTCGGGTGATTTCCTACGAGCAGTACTTC
>TRBD2|TRBV6-1|TRBJ2-3|NA
CASTPGLADTDTQYF
TGTGCCAGCACCCCGGGACTAGCGGACACAGATACGCAGTATTTT
>NA|TRBV12-5|TRBJ2-7|NA
CASGLVLGSGSSYEQYF
TGTGCTAGTGGTTTGGTACTCGGTAGCGGAAGCTCCTACGAGCAGTACTTC
>TRBD1|TRBV27|TRBJ2-7|NA
CASSFDRVREQYF
TGTGCCAGCAGTTTCGACAGGGTGCGGGAGCAGTACTTC
>NA|TRBV5-1|TRBJ2-2|NA
CASTTTTNTGELFF
TGCGCCAGCACCACGACAACGAACACCGGGGAGCTGTTTTTT
>NA|TRBV5-1|TRBJ1-3|NA
CASTRDSGNTIYF
TGCGCCAGCACCAGGGACTCTGGAAACACCATATATTTT
>TRBD1|TRBV27|TRBJ2-1|NA
CASSPGTVYNEQFF
TGTGCCAGCAGCCCCGGGACAGTCTACAATGAGCAGTTCTTC
>NA|TRBV7-9|TRBJ2-1|NA
CASSPGYNEQFF
TGTGCCAGCAGCCCGGGGTACAATGAGCAGTTCTTC
>NA|TRBV9|TRBJ1-2|NA
CASSPEVAGDPYGYTF
TGTGCCAGCAGCCCAGAGGTTGCGGGCGACCCTTATGGCTACACCTTC
>NA|TRBV6-4|TRBJ2-1|NA
CASSPVGEGDEQFF
TGTGCCAGCAGTCCAGTAGGGGAAGGCGATGAGCAGTTCTTC
>NA|TRBV2|TRBJ2-3|NA
CASRGAGTQYF
TGTGCCAGCAGGGGGGCCGGTACGCAGTATTTT
>TRBD2|TRBV19|TRBJ2-1|NA
CASTSGAPTNEQFF
TGTGCCAGTACTAGCGGAGCCCCAACGAATGAGCAGTTCTTC
>NA|TRBV2|TRBJ2-3|NA
CASKATGPDTQYF
TGTGCCAGCAAAGCCACAGGCCCAGATACGCAGTATTTT
>NA|TRBV28|TRBJ2-1|NA
CATLRTGSYNEQFF
TGTGCCACCTTAAGGACTGGTTCCTACAATGAGCAGTTCTTC
>NA|TRBV6-5|TRBJ1-1|NA
CASSLNPGNTEAFF
TGTGCCAGCAGTTTGAACCCAGGGAACACTGAAGCTTTCTTT
>TRBD2|TRBV10-3|TRBJ2-3|NA
CAIGASGRTDTQYF
TGTGCCATCGGCGCTAGCGGGAGGACAGATACGCAGTATTTT
>TRBD1|TRBV7-9|TRBJ1-1|NA
CASKTGTMNTEAFF
TGTGCCAGCAAGACAGGGACGATGAACACTGAAGCTTTCTTT
>TRBD2|TRBV27|TRBJ2-7|NA
CASHRLAGRYEQYF
TGTGCCAGCCACAGACTAGCGGGAAGGTACGAGCAGTACTTC
>NA|TRBV7-9|TRBJ1-2|NA
CASSLLFGQGFGYTF
TGTGCCAGCAGCTTATTGTTCGGGCAGGGCTTCGGCTACACCTTC
>NA|TRBV30|TRBJ2-4|NA
CAWSVRTAGIQYF
TGTGCCTGGAGTGTACGAACGGCGGGCATTCAGTACTTC
>NA|TRBV28|TRBJ1-5|NA
CASTPTGSGRQPQHF
TGTGCCAGCACCCCTACCGGGTCAGGGCGACAGCCCCAGCATTTT
>NA|TRBV18|TRBJ1-1|NA
CASSPLQGMNTEAFF
TGTGCCAGCTCACCACTACAGGGCATGAACACTGAAGCTTTCTTT